Below are 31 T cell receptor beta chains sequenced from a single sample in a study of cytomegalovirus exposure and HLA in healthy donors. PCR employed 60 Vbeta and 13 Jbeta primers. Using immunoSEQ multiplex PCR, the repertoire was profiled, and TCRdb retains in-frame clones only, with some absent. The table has approximately 44,000 clones, 81% seen once. The sample comprised PBMCs. These receptor sequences come from a man aged 45 to 65 in good health and CMV-seronegative.

V is TRBV7-9 and J is TRBJ2-1; D call uncertain. Trimming removed 5 bases from V and 0 bases from J, with 14 bases in between. CDR1 and CDR2 (germline): SEHNR, FQNEAQ (reference sequence). The CDR3 length is 16 residues. In DNA, the CDR3 is TGTGCCAGCAGCCCGAGGATGGCGGACTCCTACAATGAGCAGTTCTTC. Translating it yields CASSPRMADSYNEQFF.

The gene calls are TRBV11-2 and TRBJ2-7, with 9 bases identical to TRBD2. The CDR3 is 19 residues long. The V and J ends lost 4 bases and 3 bases, in that order; junction bases with no gene match: 19. Germline-derived CDR1 and CDR2 are SGHAT and FQNNGV. The CDR3 coding sequence is TGTGCCAGCAGCTCCCGAGATGTGCCTTCGGCTAGCGGGGTCTACGAGCAGTACTTC. It codes for CASSSRDVPSASGVYEQYF.

The V call is TRBV29-1, the J call TRBJ2-5; 7 nucleotides align to TRBD1. Unmatched junction bases numbered 4, after V lost 7 bases and J lost 2 bases. There are 12 residues in the CDR3. Germline V lookup: CDR1 SQVTM, CDR2 ANQGSEA. Written as DNA, the CDR3 is TGCAGCGGGGGACAGCGACAAGAGACCCAGTACTTC. Protein: CSGGQRQETQYF. The full variable domain, rest sourced from reference TRBV29-1 and TRBJ2-5, is SAVISQKPSRDICQRGTSLTIQCQVDSQVTMMFWYRQQPGQSLTLIATANQGSEATYESGFVIDKFPISRPNLTFSTLTVSNMSPEDSSIYLCSGGQRQETQYFGPGTRLLVL.

Only a few counts were recorded for this clone. The chain carries TRBV6-5 and TRBJ2-3; D gene ambiguous. This CDR3 region has 13 residues. V lost 8 bases to trimming and J lost 3 bases, with 12 bases between them. Germline V CDR1 and CDR2: MNHEY, SVGAGI. CDR3 nucleotides: TGTGCCAGCGGGCTGGGTCGGACAGATACGCAGTATTTT. Its protein is CASGLGRTDTQYF.

This clone was counted between two and nine times. The chain links TRBV10-3 to TRBJ2-7, with 9 bases matching TRBD1. The junction had 10 bases not matched to a gene; V was cut back by 0 bases and J by 4 bases. In germline, CDR1 is ENHRY, CDR2 SYGVKD. There are 17 residues in the CDR3. CDR3: CAISESGLGQGLYEQYF. In DNA form, the CDR3 reads TGTGCCATCAGTGAGTCGGGGCTGGGACAGGGTCTATACGAGCAGTACTTC.

J is TRBJ2-1 and V is TRBV27; 11 nucleotides align to TRBD2. The CDR3 runs to 16 residues. The V and J ends lost 7 bases and 2 bases, in that order; junction bases with no gene match: 7. From germline, CDR1 is MNHEY and CDR2 SMNVEV (reference sequence). CDR3 region: CASTFSGGDAYNEQFF. The CDR3 region has the DNA TGTGCCAGCACCTTTAGCGGGGGGGACGCCTACAATGAGCAGTTCTTC.

The chain is built from TRBV7-2 and TRBJ1-1, with TRBD1 as a possible D gene (5 bases). This CDR3 spans 14 amino acids. With 5 bases removed from V and 4 bases from J, the gap between germline ends came to 14 bases. Germline V gene lookup returns CDR1 SGHTA and CDR2 FQGNSA. CDR3 in amino acids: CASSPRAGSTEAFF. The CDR3, as DNA: TGTGCCAGCAGCCCCCGGGCAGGGTCCACTGAAGCTTTCTTT. The entire variable domain, with the rest obtained from reference TRBV7-2 and TRBJ1-1, is as follows: GAGVSQSPSNKVTEKGKDVELRCDPISGHTALYWYRQSLGQGLEFLIYFQGNSAPDKSGLPSDRFSAERTGGSVSTLTIQRTQQEDSAVYLCASSPRAGSTEAFFGQGTRLTVV.

The chain recombines TRBV9 with TRBJ1-2; D is uncertain. The CDR3 contains 15 residues. Trimming removed 4 bases at V and 5 bases at J, with 18 bases between. The germline gives CDR1 SGDLS, CDR2 YYNGEE. Here the CDR3 DNA reads TGTGCCAGCAGCAGAGAGGCACAGCGGGTTTATGGCTACACCTTC. Translation gives CASSREAQRVYGYTF.

There are a few counts of this clone. This chain links TRBV5-5 with TRBJ1-1; possibly TRBD1 for D (5 bases). Per germline, CDR1 SGHKS and CDR2 YYEKEE (reference sequence). The CDR3 loop spans 17 amino acids. V was clipped by 2 bases and J by 3 bases, with 20 bases between them. CDR3 loop: CASSFSMRSQGDTEAFF. CDR3 sequence (DNA): TGTGCCAGCAGCTTTTCGATGAGGAGTCAGGGCGACACTGAAGCTTTCTTT.

The chain couples TRBV4-3 to TRBJ2-5, with D possibly TRBD2 on 6 matching bases. The CDR3 length is 15 residues. CDR1 is LGHNA and CDR2 is YSLEER in the germline V gene. Trimming cost V 4 bases and J 4 bases, with 16 bases left between them. The CDR3 here is CASSPPGGGIETQYF. The CDR3 DNA reads as TGCGCCAGCAGCCCCCCCGGGGGAGGTATAGAGACCCAGTACTTC.

V is TRBV6-5 and J is TRBJ2-7; D remains unclear. This CDR3 is 13 amino acids long. Germline-derived CDR1 and CDR2 are MNHEY and SVGAGI. Trimming removed 2 bases at V and 4 bases at J, with 9 bases between. The CDR3 DNA is TGTGCCAGCAGTTACGAACCGCGATACGAGCAGTACTTC. Amino acid sequence: CASSYEPRYEQYF.

This chain links TRBV4-3 with TRBJ2-5; D gene unclear. V shed 2 bases and J shed 5 bases, with 9 bases lying between them. Germline lookup yields CDR1 LGHNA and CDR2 YSLEER. The CDR3 length is 13 residues. CDR3 bases: TGCGCCAGCAGCCAAAACCTAGGCGAGACCCAGTACTTC. It encodes CASSQNLGETQYF.

Of note for this clone: At one boundary the junction diverges from the germline segment, which might be a read error. V usage is TRBV27 and J usage is TRBJ1-6, with D hard to call. CDR3 length: 13 residues. The V gene's germline CDR1 is MNHEY and CDR2 SMNVEV (reference sequence). CDR3 coding DNA: TGTGCCAGCAGTTTAGCAGAATATTCCCCCCTCCACTTT. Translating gives CASSLAEYSPLHF.

The chain carries TRBV7-9 and TRBJ2-7; 12 bases line up with TRBD2. The V and J ends lost 2 bases and 7 bases, in that order; junction bases with no gene match: 12. Germline V lookup: CDR1 SEHNR, CDR2 FQNEAQ (reference sequence). CDR3 size: 17 residues. Here the CDR3 reads CASSLHVKLAGGEEQYF. In nucleotides, the CDR3 is TGTGCCAGCAGCTTACACGTCAAACTAGCGGGAGGTGAGGAGCAGTACTTC. The entire variable domain, with the rest obtained from reference TRBV7-9 and TRBJ2-7, is as follows: DTGVSQNPRHKITKRGQNVTFRCDPISEHNRLYWYRQTLGQGPEFLTYFQNEAQLEKSRLLSDRFSAERPKGSFSTLEIQRTEQGDSAMYLCASSLHVKLAGGEEQYFGPGTRLTVT.

The V gene is TRBV4-1, the J gene TRBJ2-7; possible D gene TRBD2, 7 bases. The V end was cut by 0 bases, the J end by 6 bases, with 15 bases between. The CDR3 runs to 15 residues. Germline-derived CDR1 and CDR2 are MGHRA and YSYEKL. The CDR3 is CASSQDPQGGREQYF. DNA of the CDR3: TGCGCCAGCAGCCAAGATCCACAGGGAGGGCGCGAGCAGTACTTC.

The V gene is TRBV27, the J gene TRBJ2-2; weak D call: TRBD1 (6 bases). Germline V lookup: CDR1 MNHEY, CDR2 SMNVEV (reference sequence). The CDR3 has 14 residues. Trimming left V 6 bases short and J 5 bases short, with 13 bases between. The CDR3 is CASRHLQGTGELFF. DNA of the CDR3: TGTGCCAGCAGACACTTACAGGGTACCGGGGAGCTGTTTTTT.

The chain recombines TRBV4-3 with TRBJ2-1, with 9 positions matching TRBD2. The CDR3 is 14 amino acids. CDR1 is LGHNA and CDR2 is YSLEER in the germline V gene. V lost 0 bases and J lost 6; bases outside the gene matches: 0. Written as DNA, the CDR3 is TGCGCCAGCAGCCAAGAGACTAGCGGCAATGAGCAGTTCTTC. Translation gives CASSQETSGNEQFF.

The chain links TRBV2 to TRBJ2-7; maybe TRBD1 (5 bases). Trimming took 6 bases from V and 4 from J, leaving 19 bases between them. The CDR3 consists of 15 residues. The germline gives CDR1 SNHLY, CDR2 FYNNEI. The CDR3 sequence: CASSHGLQQVYEQYF. Here the CDR3 DNA reads TGTGCCAGCAGCCATGGGTTGCAACAGGTTTACGAGCAGTACTTC.

This clone appeared a few times. This chain connects TRBV19 to TRBJ2-3; D may be TRBD1 (6 bases). Germline V lookup: CDR1 LNHDA, CDR2 SQIVND (reference sequence). V shed 7 bases and J shed 2 bases, with 16 bases lying between them. The CDR3 totals 15 residues. CDR3 nucleotides: TGTGCCAGTACCGCCACAGGGCTGTTCACAGATACGCAGTATTTT. Its protein product is CASTATGLFTDTQYF.

V is TRBV11-3 and J is TRBJ1-4; 7 nucleotides line up with TRBD1. The CDR3 loop spans 15 amino acids. Germline CDR1 and CDR2: SGHNT and YENEEA. Unmatched junction bases numbered 7, after V lost 5 bases and J lost 4 bases. The CDR3 reads CASSGGQANNEKLFF. The DNA for the CDR3 is TGTGCCAGCAGCGGAGGACAGGCTAATAATGAAAAACTGTTTTTT.

The chain carries TRBV28 and TRBJ2-7; TRBD2 matches 7 bases. The germline V gene has CDR1 MDHEN and CDR2 SYDVKM. After removal of 5 bases from V and 2 bases from J, the junction contained 12 bases not matched to a gene. CDR3 length: 16 amino acids. The CDR3 DNA sequence: TGTGCCAGCAGTGTACCGGGGAGGGTTCTCGCCTACGAGCAGTACTTC. Amino acid sequence: CASSVPGRVLAYEQYF.

This clone was seen more than once but under ten times. The genes are TRBV9 and TRBJ2-1, with 8 bases lining up with TRBD1. CDR3 length equals 16 residues. Trimming cost V 3 bases and J 5 bases; bases outside gene matches: 10. Germline CDR1 is SGDLS and CDR2 is YYNGEE. CDR3: CASSGEDRASNNEQFF. As DNA, the CDR3 is TGTGCCAGCAGCGGGGAGGACAGGGCTTCCAACAATGAGCAGTTCTTC.

In this sample, this clone turned up once. This chain joins TRBV5-1 and TRBJ2-1; no definite D call. The germline V gene encodes CDR1 SGHRS and CDR2 YFSETQ. This CDR3 comprises 13 residues. Trimming left V 0 bases short and J 5 bases short, with 6 bases between. Here the CDR3 reads CASSLVSNNEQFF. CDR3 in DNA: TGCGCCAGCAGCTTGGTTTCCAACAATGAGCAGTTCTTC.

The genes are TRBV7-9 and TRBJ1-4; 8 bases fit TRBD1. V lost 6 bases to trimming and J lost 6 bases; unmatched junction nucleotides: 6. This CDR3 is 14 amino acids long. The germline gives CDR1 SEHNR, CDR2 FQNEAQ (reference sequence). The CDR3 is CASRSTGGYEKLFF. CDR3 DNA: TGTGCCAGCAGGTCAACAGGGGGTTATGAAAAACTGTTTTTT.

This chain joins TRBV5-1 and TRBJ2-1, with 8 positions matching TRBD1. Trimming took 2 bases from V and 7 from J; bases not matched to a gene: 5. The CDR3 runs 14 residues. CDR1 and CDR2 (germline): SGHRS, YFSETQ. This CDR3 is CASSFRQGRNEQFF. Here the CDR3 DNA reads TGCGCCAGCAGCTTTAGACAGGGGAGGAATGAGCAGTTCTTC.

The chain has TRBV15 and TRBJ2-5; no clear D gene. The germline V gene has CDR1 LNHNV and CDR2 YYDKDF (reference sequence). The CDR3 covers 12 residues. V was pared by 8 bases and J by 2 bases, with 9 bases between. The CDR3 DNA reads as TGTGCCACCTCGCCGAGACAAGAGACCCAGTACTTC. Its protein product is CATSPRQETQYF.

The rearrangement links TRBV28 to TRBJ2-2, with D perhaps matching TRBD2 (6 bases). The CDR3 extends over 14 amino acids. Germline V gives CDR1 MDHEN, CDR2 SYDVKM. Trimming shortened V by 5 bases and J by 2 bases, and 9 bases separated the two germline ends. CDR3 DNA sequence: TGTGCCAGCAGTCTCGGGGGAAACACCGGGGAGCTGTTTTTT. Its protein is CASSLGGNTGELFF.

A remark on this clone: Because it lacks the conserved phenylalanine or tryptophan at the end, this CDR3 is likely a read error. The CDR3 here is CASPTGREDTEAFL. CDR3 nucleotide sequence: TGTGCCAGCCCGACAGGGCGTGAGGACACTGAAGCTTTCCTT. The chain is built from TRBV5-8 and TRBJ1-1; TRBD1 agrees at 7 bases. J was trimmed by 3 bases and V by 7 bases; bases with no gene match: 9. The CDR3 sequence is 14 residues long. The germline gives CDR1 SGHTS, CDR2 YDEGEE.

The CDR3: CASRGADTQYF. As DNA, the CDR3 is TGTGCCAGCCGGGGGGCAGATACGCAGTATTTT. This chain joins TRBV2 and TRBJ2-3, with TRBD2 identical over 7 bases. CDR3 size: 11 residues. The germline V gene encodes CDR1 SNHLY and CDR2 FYNNEI. V lost 8 bases, J lost 4 bases, and 0 bases stayed unmatched.

The rearrangement links TRBV5-4 to TRBJ1-6; the D gene is possibly TRBD1 (6 bases). The CDR3 runs to 15 residues. Looked up from germline, CDR1 is SGHNT and CDR2 is YYREEE (reference sequence). V lost 0 bases and J 8 bases, leaving 12 bases between the germline ends. DNA for the CDR3: TGTGCCAGCAGCTTGGGCAGGGGATTCGATTCACCCCTCCACTTT. It codes for CASSLGRGFDSPLHF.

This chain connects TRBV10-1 to TRBJ2-1, with 11 bases that match TRBD2. Germline V gene data show CDR1 as WNHNN and CDR2 as SYGVQD (reference sequence). The CDR3 extends over 16 amino acids. J lost 2 bases, V lost 11 bases, and 11 bases had no gene match. The CDR3 DNA is TGCGCCGGAGAAAGTAGCGGGGGGGGACCCTACAATGAGCAGTTCTTC. It encodes CAGESSGGGPYNEQFF.